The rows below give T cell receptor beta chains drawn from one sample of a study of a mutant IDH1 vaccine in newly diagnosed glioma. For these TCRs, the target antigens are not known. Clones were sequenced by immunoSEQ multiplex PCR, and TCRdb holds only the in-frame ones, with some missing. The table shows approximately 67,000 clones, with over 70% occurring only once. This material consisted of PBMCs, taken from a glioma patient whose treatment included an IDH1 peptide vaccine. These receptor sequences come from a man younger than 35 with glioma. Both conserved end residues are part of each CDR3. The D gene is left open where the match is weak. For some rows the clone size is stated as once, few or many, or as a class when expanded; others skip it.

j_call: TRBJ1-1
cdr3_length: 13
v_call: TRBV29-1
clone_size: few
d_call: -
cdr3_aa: CSVERGKNTEAFF
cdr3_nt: TGCAGCGTTGAAAGGGGAAAGAACACTGAAGCTTTCTTT

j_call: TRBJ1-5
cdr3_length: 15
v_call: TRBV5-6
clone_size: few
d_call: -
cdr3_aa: CASSLEGEEGQPQHF
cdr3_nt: TGTGCCAGCAGCTTGGAAGGGGAGGAAGGTCAGCCCCAGCATTTT

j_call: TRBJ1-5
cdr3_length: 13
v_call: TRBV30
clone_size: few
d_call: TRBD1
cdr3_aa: CAWADRGNQPQHF
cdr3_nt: TGTGCCTGGGCCGACAGGGGGAATCAGCCCCAGCATTTT

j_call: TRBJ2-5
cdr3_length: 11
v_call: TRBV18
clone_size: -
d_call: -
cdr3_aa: CASSLQETQYF
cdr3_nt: TGTGCCAGCTCACTACAAGAGACCCAGTACTTC

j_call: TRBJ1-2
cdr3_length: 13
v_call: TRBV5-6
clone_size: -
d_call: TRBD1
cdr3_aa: CASIKGQNYGYTF
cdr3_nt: TGTGCCAGCATCAAGGGACAGAACTATGGCTACACCTTC

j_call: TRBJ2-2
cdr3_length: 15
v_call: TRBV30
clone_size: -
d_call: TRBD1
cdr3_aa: CARMDRGLNTGELFF
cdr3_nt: TGTGCCCGGATGGACAGGGGCCTGAACACCGGGGAGCTGTTTTTT

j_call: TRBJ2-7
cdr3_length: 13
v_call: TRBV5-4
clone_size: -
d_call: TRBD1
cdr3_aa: CASSKGQGHEQYF
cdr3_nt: TGTGCCAGCAGCAAGGGACAGGGGCACGAGCAGTACTTC

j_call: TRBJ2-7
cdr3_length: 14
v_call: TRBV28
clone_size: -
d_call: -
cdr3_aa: CASSLAPVSYEQYF
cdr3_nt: TGTGCCAGCAGTTTGGCACCTGTGTCCTACGAGCAGTACTTC

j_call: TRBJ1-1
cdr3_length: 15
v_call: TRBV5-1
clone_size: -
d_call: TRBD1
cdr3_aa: CASSYSFSGGPEAFF
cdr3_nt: TGCGCCAGCAGCTATAGCTTCTCAGGGGGCCCTGAAGCTTTCTTT

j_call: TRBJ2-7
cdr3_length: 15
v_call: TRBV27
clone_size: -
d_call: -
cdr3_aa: CASTTVSGGGYEQYF
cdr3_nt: TGTGCCAGCACTACCGTTTCGGGGGGCGGCTACGAGCAGTACTTC

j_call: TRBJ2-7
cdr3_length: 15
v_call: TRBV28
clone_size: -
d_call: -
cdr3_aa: CASSLWAGDSYEQYF
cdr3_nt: TGTGCCAGCAGTTTATGGGCAGGGGACTCCTACGAGCAGTACTTC

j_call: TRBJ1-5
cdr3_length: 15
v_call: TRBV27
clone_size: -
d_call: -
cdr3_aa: CASSFSSYSNQPQHF
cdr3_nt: TGTGCCAGCAGTTTTTCGAGTTATAGCAATCAGCCCCAGCATTTT

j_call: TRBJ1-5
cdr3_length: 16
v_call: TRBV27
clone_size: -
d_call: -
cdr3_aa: CATTVKGTNSNQPQHF
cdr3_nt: TGTGCCACCACCGTTAAGGGGACTAATAGCAATCAGCCCCAGCATTTT

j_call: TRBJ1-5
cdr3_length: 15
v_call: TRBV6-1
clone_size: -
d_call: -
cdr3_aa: CASSLVPDGVQPQHF
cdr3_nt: TGTGCCAGCAGTTTAGTCCCCGACGGTGTCCAGCCCCAGCATTTT

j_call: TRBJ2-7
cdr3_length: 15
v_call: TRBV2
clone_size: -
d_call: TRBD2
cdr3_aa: CASTNPTSGASEQYF
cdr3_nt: TGTGCCAGCACCAACCCTACTAGCGGGGCGTCCGAGCAGTACTTC

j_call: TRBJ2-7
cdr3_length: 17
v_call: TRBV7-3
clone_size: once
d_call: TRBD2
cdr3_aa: CASSLRSPREGTDEQYF
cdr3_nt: TGTGCCAGCAGCTTAAGATCCCCCCGGGAGGGGACGGACGAGCAGTACTTC

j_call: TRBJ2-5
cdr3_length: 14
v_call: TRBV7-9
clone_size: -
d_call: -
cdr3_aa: CASSLGREKETQYF
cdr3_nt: TGTGCCAGCAGCTTAGGCCGCGAAAAAGAGACCCAGTACTTC

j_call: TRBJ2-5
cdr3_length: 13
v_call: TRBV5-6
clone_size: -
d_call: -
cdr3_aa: CASTLNVGRAQYF
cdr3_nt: TGTGCCAGCACCCTGAACGTCGGACGGGCCCAGTACTTC

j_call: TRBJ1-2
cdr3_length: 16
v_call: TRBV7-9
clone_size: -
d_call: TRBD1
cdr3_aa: CASSFAATGLSYGYTF
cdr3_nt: TGTGCCAGCAGCTTCGCGGCGACAGGGTTAAGCTATGGCTACACCTTC

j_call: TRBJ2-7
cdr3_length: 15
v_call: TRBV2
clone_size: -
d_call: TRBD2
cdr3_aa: CASSLSGRAAYEQYF
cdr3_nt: TGTGCCAGCAGTCTTAGCGGGAGGGCGGCCTACGAGCAGTACTTC

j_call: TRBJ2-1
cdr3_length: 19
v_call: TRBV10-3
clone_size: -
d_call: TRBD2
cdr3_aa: CAISESTSGRVSSYNEQFF
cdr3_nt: TGTGCCATCAGTGAGTCGACTAGCGGGAGGGTGAGCTCCTACAATGAGCAGTTCTTC

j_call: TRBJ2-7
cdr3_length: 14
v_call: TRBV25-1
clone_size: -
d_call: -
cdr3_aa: CASIRTGPGYEQYF
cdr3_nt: TGTGCCAGCATCCGCACGGGGCCCGGCTACGAGCAGTACTTC

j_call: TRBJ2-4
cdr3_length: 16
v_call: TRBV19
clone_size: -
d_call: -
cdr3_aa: CASSMEWGLAKNIQYF
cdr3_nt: TGTGCCAGTAGTATGGAGTGGGGTCTAGCCAAAAACATTCAGTACTTC

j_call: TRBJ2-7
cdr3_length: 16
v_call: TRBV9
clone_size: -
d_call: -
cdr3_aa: CASSVGEGVSSYEQYF
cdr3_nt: TGTGCCAGCAGCGTAGGAGAAGGGGTGAGCTCCTACGAGCAGTACTTC

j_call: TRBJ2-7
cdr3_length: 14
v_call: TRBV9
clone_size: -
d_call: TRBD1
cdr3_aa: CASNKGTGAYEQYF
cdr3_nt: TGTGCCAGCAACAAGGGGACAGGGGCCTACGAGCAGTACTTC

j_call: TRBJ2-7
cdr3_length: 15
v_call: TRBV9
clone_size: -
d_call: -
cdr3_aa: CASSRGASSSYEQYF
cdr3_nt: TGTGCCAGCAGCCGTGGAGCCTCGAGCTCCTACGAGCAGTACTTC

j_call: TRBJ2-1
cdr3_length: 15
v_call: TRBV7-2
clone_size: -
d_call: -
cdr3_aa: CASSLDRGRYNEQFF
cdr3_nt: TGTGCCAGCAGCTTGGACCGGGGAAGATACAATGAGCAGTTCTTC

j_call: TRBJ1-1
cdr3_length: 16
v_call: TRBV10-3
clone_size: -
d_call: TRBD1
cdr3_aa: CAIRARGLSMDTEAFF
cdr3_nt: TGTGCCATCAGGGCCAGGGGGCTCTCGATGGACACTGAAGCTTTCTTT

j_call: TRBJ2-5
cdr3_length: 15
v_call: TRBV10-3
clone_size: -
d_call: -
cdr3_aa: CAISESLGVRETQYF
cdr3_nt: TGTGCCATCAGTGAGTCTCTGGGGGTAAGAGAGACCCAGTACTTC

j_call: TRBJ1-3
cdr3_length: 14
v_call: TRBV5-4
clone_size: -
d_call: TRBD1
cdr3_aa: CASSPDRSRNTIYF
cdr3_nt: TGTGCCAGCAGCCCGGACAGGTCCCGAAACACCATATATTTT

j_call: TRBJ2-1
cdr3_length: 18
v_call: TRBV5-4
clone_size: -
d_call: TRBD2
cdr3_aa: CASSFGGAGVALTVEQFF
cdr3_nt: TGTGCCAGCAGCTTTGGAGGAGCGGGAGTGGCCCTCACGGTTGAGCAGTTCTTC

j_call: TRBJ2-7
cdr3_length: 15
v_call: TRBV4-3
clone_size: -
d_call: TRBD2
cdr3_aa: CASSQDPSGAYEQYF
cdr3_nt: TGCGCCAGCAGCCAAGACCCCAGCGGGGCCTACGAGCAGTACTTC

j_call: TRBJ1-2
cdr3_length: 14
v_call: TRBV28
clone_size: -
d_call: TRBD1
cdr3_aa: CASSLDRGLRGYTF
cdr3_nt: TGTGCCAGCAGTTTAGACAGGGGGTTGCGTGGCTACACCTTC

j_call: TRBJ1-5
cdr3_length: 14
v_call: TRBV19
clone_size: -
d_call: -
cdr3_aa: CASSNDGVNQPQHF
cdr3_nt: TGTGCCAGTAGTAATGACGGCGTCAATCAGCCCCAGCATTTT

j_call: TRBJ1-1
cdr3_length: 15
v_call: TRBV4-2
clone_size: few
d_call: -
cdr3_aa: CASSQDYLTNTEAFF
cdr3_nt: TGTGCCAGCAGCCAAGATTACTTGACGAACACTGAAGCTTTCTTT

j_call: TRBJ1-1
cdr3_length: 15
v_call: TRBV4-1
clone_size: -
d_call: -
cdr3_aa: CASSPRGQGYTEAFF
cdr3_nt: TGCGCCAGCAGCCCAAGAGGGCAGGGGTACACTGAAGCTTTCTTT

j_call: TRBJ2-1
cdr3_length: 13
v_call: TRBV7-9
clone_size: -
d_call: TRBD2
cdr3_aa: CASRAGEANEQFF
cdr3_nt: TGTGCCAGCCGAGCGGGAGAGGCAAATGAGCAGTTCTTC